This section outlines one T cell receptor beta chain sequence together with its context. Its cognate antigen is unknown. The sample originates from a study of OX40 agonist ivuxolimab in advanced cancers. Background on the study: Previous treatment with anti-PD-1, anti-PD-L1 or anti-CTLA-4 therapy was allowed; 40% had received some.

Repertoires were generated with immunoSEQ multiplex PCR, while TCRdb's copy carries only in-frame clones and drops some. The sample includes tens of thousands of clones, approximately 90% of them seen just once. Points from the study as a whole: The study found among the lowest clonal expansion in partial responders at 0.1-3.0 mg/kg. Clonal expansion from baseline to week 6 occurred in both CD4+ and CD8+ T cells.

Germline lookup yields CDR1 MNHEY and CDR2 SVGAGI. This CDR3 has 15 residues. The ends lost 5 bases at V and 4 bases at J; junction bases unmatched: 4. The gene calls are TRBV6-5 and TRBJ2-3; 12 positions agree with TRBD2. This sequence was found in an adult with an advanced solid tumor such as melanoma, head and neck, liver or kidney cancer. The specimen was CD4+ or CD8+ T cells sorted from blood, collected in a trial of the OX40 agonist ivuxolimab. CDR3 sequence reads: CASSPSGGAADTQYF. In DNA, the CDR3 is TGTGCCAGCAGTCCTAGCGGGGGGGCCGCAGATACGCAGTATTTT.